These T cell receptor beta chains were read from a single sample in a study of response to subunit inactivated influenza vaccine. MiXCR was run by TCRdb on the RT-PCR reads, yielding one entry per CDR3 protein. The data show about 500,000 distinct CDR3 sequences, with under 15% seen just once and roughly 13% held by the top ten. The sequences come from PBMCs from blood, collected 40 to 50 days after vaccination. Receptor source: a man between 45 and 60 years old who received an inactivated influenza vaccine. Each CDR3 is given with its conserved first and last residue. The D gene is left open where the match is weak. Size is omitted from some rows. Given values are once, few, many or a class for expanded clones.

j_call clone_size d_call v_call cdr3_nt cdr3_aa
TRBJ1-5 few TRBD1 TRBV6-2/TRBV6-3 TGTGCCAGCAGTCACAGGGGAGGGCCCCAGCATTTT CASSHRGGPQHF
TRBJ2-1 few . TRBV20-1 TGCAGTCCTCACCCACCCGGGACAAAAAACAATGAGCAGTTCTTC CSPHPPGTKNNEQFF
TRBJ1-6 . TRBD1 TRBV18 TGTGCCAGCTCACAAAGACAGGGTAATTCACCCCTCCACTTT CASSQRQGNSPLHF
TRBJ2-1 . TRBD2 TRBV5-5 TGTGCCAGCAGCTTCCGCCTAGCGGGAGGCGGAGATGAGCAGTTCTTC CASSFRLAGGGDEQFF
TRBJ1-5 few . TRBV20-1 TGCAGTGCTAGAGTTTCAGGGGAGGACAATCAGCCCCAGCATTTT CSARVSGEDNQPQHF
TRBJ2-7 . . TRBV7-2 TGTGCCAGCAGCCGATGGGGGGAGAGCTACGAGCAGTACTTC CASSRWGESYEQYF
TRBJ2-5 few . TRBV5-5 TGTGCCAGCAGCTTGGTAACAGGGCTTGTCGAGACCCAGTACTTC CASSLVTGLVETQYF
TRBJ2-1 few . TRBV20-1 TGCAGTGCTAGAGATCTTGAGACCTACAATGAGCAGTTCTTC CSARDLETYNEQFF
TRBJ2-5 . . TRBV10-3 TGTGCCATCAGTGAGTCGAACAGTAAAGAGACCCAGTACTTC CAISESNSKETQYF
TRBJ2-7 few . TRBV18 TGTGCCAGCTCGCCACCCCTCGACTACGAGCAGTACTTC CASSPPLDYEQYF
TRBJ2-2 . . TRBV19 TGTGCCAGTAGCGTGTGGGCCGGGGAGCTGTTTTTT CASSVWAGELFF
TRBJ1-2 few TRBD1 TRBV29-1 TGCAGCGCTAAGACAGGGGCTAACTATGGCTACACCTTC CSAKTGANYGYTF
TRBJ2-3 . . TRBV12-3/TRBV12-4 TGTGCCAGTTCGGGTTCACCGGTGGATACGCAGTATTTT CASSGSPVDTQYF
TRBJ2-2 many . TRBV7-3 TGTGCCAGCAGCTTAACGGGGGTTCGGATAACCGGGGAGCTGTTTTTT CASSLTGVRITGELFF
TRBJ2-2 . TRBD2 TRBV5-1 TGCGCCAGCACCCGACTAGCGGGGGATACCGGGGAGCTGTTTTTT CASTRLAGDTGELFF
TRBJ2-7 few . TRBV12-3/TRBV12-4 TGTGCCAGCAGTTTCCAACCTTACGAGCAGTACTTC CASSFQPYEQYF
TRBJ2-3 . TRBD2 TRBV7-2 TGTGCCAGCAGCCTGGGAGGTTTAGCGGGTACGCAGTATTTT CASSLGGLAGTQYF
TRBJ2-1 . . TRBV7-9 TGTGCCAGCAGCTCGGCAGCTACCTACAATGAGCAGTTCTTC CASSSAATYNEQFF
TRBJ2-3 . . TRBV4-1 TGCGCCAGCAGCCCCGGAAACAGTTTTAGCACAGATACGCAGTATTTT CASSPGNSFSTDTQYF
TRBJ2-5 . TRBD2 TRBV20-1 TGCAGTGCTAGGATGCTAGCGGGAGCTTTTCACCAAGAGACCCAGTACTTC CSARMLAGAFHQETQYF
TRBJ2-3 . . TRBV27 TGTGCCAGCAGTTTTAATTTAGCGCTCAGCACAGATACGCAGTATTTT CASSFNLALSTDTQYF
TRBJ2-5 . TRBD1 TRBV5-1 TGCGCCAGCAGGGGACAGCCACAAGAGACCCAGTACTTC CASRGQPQETQYF
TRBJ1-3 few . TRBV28 TGTGCCAGCAGTTTAGCGGGGGAGTCGATGGACACCATATATTTT CASSLAGESMDTIYF
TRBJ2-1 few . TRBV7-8 TGTGCCAGCAGCCAAGCAGACAGGTTCGAGCTTAGTGAGCAGTTCTTC CASSQADRFELSEQFF
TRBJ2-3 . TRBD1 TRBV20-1 TGCAGTGCTAGACCAGGGGGACAAAAGACAGATACGCAGTATTTT CSARPGGQKTDTQYF
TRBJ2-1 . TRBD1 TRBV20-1 TGCAGTGCTAGACTCCCGGACAGGGGGAGGAACAATGAGCAGTTCTTC CSARLPDRGRNNEQFF
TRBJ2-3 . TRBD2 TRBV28 TGTGCCAGCAGTCTGAGGGGACTAGCGACTAATACGCAGTATTTT CASSLRGLATNTQYF
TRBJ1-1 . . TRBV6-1 TGTGCCAGCAGTACAAGACTAAACACTGAAGCTTTCTTT CASSTRLNTEAFF
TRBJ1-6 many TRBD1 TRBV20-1 TGCAGTGCTAGAGCCCAGGGGGATAATTCACCCCTCCACTTT CSARAQGDNSPLHF